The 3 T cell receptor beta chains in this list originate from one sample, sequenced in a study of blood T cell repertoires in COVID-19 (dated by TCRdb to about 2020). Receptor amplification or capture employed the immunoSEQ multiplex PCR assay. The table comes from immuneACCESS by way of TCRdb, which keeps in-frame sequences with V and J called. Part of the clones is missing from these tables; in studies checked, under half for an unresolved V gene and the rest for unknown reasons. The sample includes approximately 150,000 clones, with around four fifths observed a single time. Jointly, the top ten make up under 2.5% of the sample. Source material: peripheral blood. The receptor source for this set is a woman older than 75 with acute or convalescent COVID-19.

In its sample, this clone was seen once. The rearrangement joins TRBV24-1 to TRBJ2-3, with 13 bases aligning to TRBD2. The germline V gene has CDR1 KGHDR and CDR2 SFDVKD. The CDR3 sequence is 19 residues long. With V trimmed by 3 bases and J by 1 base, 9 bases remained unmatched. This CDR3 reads CATSDLGTSGAWGTDTQYF. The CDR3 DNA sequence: TGTGCCACCAGTGATCTTGGGACTAGCGGGGCATGGGGCACAGATACGCAGTATTTT.

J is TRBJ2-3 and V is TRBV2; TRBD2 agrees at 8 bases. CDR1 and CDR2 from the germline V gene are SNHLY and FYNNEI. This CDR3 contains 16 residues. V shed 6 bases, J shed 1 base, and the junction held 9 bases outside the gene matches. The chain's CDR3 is CASRGGSGGRTDTQYF. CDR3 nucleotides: TGTGCCAGCAGAGGTGGAAGCGGGGGCCGCACAGATACGCAGTATTTT. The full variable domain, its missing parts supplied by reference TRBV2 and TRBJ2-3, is EPEVTQTPSHQVTQMGQEVILRCVPISNHLYFYWYRQILGQKVEFLVSFYNNEISEKSEIFDDQFSVERPDGSNFTLKIRSTKLEDSAMYFCASRGGSGGRTDTQYFGPGTRLTVL.

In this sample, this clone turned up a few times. The CDR3 nucleotides are TGTGCCAGCAGCTTAGGTGGGACTAGCTTAGAGACCCAGTACTTC. Translating gives CASSLGGTSLETQYF. This chain uses TRBV7-2 with TRBJ2-5; 9 positions match TRBD2. The CDR3 is made up of 15 amino acids. The ends lost 1 base at V and 4 bases at J; junction bases unmatched: 4. Germline CDR1 and CDR2: SGHTA and FQGNSA. Supplemented by reference TRBV7-2 and TRBJ2-5, the full variable domain reads GAGVSQSPSNKVTEKGKDVELRCDPISGHTALYWYRQSLGQGLEFLIYFQGNSAPDKSGLPSDRFSAERTGGSVSTLTIQRTQQEDSAVYLCASSLGGTSLETQYFGPGTRLLVL.